This T cell receptor (beta chain) was sequenced for a study of T cell responses to AZD1222 COVID-19 vaccine. General study points: Repertoires were obtained solely post-peak T cell response.

Of note for this clone: Its antigen remains unidentified.

Profiling relied on immunoSEQ multiplex PCR, and the TCRdb table lists in-frame clones only, not all of them. The data contain around 180,000 clones, 70% to 90% of them singletons. J lost 2 bases, V lost 0 bases, and 9 bases had no gene match. Germline V gives CDR1 MDHEN, CDR2 SYDVKM. This CDR3 has 18 residues. The chain uses TRBV28 and TRBJ2-3; 9 positions agree with TRBD2. The sequencing used peripheral blood, collected on day 0 of AZD1222 vaccination. The TCR sequence derives from an adult in good health. The CDR3 protein is CASSLWPPRLAATDTQYF. The CDR3 region has the DNA TGTGCCAGCAGTTTATGGCCCCCGCGACTAGCGGCCACAGATACGCAGTATTTT. The variable domain in full, completed from reference TRBV28 and TRBJ2-3, reads DVKVTQSSRYLVKRTGEKVFLECVQDMDHENMFWYRQDPGLGLRLIYFSYDVKMKEKGDIPEGYSVSREKKERFSLILESASTNQTSMYLCASSLWPPRLAATDTQYFGPGTRLTVL.